One sample yielded the 30 T cell receptor beta chains listed below, sequenced in a study of radiotherapy plus CTLA-4 blockade in lung cancer. Clones were sequenced by immunoSEQ multiplex PCR, and TCRdb holds only the in-frame ones, with some missing. In the table there are approximately 97,000 clones, 83% of which are singletons. The source was peripheral blood, collected from a patient treated with radiotherapy plus ipilimumab. The receptors derive from a human donor with non-small cell lung cancer who had stable disease on radiotherapy plus ipilimumab.

V is TRBV7-9 and J is TRBJ2-7; 15 bases align to TRBD2. V lost 5 bases to trimming and J lost 4 bases; unmatched junction nucleotides: 9. The CDR3 consists of 17 residues. In germline, CDR1 is SEHNR, CDR2 FQNEAQ (reference sequence). CDR3 amino acids: CASSKARGLAGGYEQYF. CDR3 nucleotides: TGTGCCAGCAGCAAAGCCCGGGGACTAGCGGGGGGTTACGAGCAGTACTTC.

The chain carries TRBV5-5 and TRBJ2-2; 8 bases align to TRBD2. Germline V gene sequence: CDR1 SGHKS, CDR2 YYEKEE (reference sequence). The CDR3 is made up of 17 amino acids. The V and J ends lost 3 bases and 0 bases, in that order; junction bases with no gene match: 7. Written as DNA, the CDR3 is TGTGCCAGCAGCTCCGGACTAGCCGCGACGAACACCGGGGAGCTGTTTTTT. Translating it yields CASSSGLAATNTGELFF.

The chain links TRBV6-5 to TRBJ2-5, with D perhaps matching TRBD2 (5 bases). Germline CDR1 and CDR2: MNHEY and SVGAGI. The V and J ends lost 6 bases and 4 bases respectively, with 18 bases between them. This CDR3 has 15 amino acids. DNA for the CDR3: TGTGCCAGCAGGATCGACTACGGCTCGAGAGAGACCCAGTACTTC. It codes for CASRIDYGSRETQYF.

This rearrangement joins TRBV14 to TRBJ1-2; 9 nucleotides agree with TRBD1. This CDR3 has 15 amino acids. Looked up from germline, CDR1 is SGHDN and CDR2 is FVKESK. V dropped 0 bases and J dropped 4; count of bases not matched to a gene: 3. The CDR3 DNA reads as TGTGCCAGCAGCCAAGAAGGACAGGGGACCTATGGCTACACCTTC. Protein: CASSQEGQGTYGYTF.

This chain links TRBV11-1 with TRBJ1-1; the D gene is possibly TRBD1 (5 bases). The CDR3 has 15 residues. The germline V and J ends were trimmed by 1 base and 4 bases, with 13 bases remaining between them. CDR1 SGHAT and CDR2 FQDESV come from the germline V gene (reference sequence). This CDR3 is CASSLVRAGLTEAFF. CDR3 sequence (DNA): TGTGCCAGCAGCTTAGTCAGGGCAGGACTCACTGAAGCTTTCTTT.

V and J are TRBV30 and TRBJ2-7; D is perhaps TRBD2 (5 bases). The CDR3 has 12 residues. V was trimmed by 8 bases and J by 4 bases, leaving 15 bases between them. CDR1 is GTSNPN, CDR2 SVGIG, per germline (reference sequence). CDR3 residues: CAARAGGYEQYF. CDR3 coding DNA: TGTGCCGCGAGGGCAGGTGGTTACGAGCAGTACTTC.

This chain connects TRBV5-1 to TRBJ2-2, with 14 bases matching TRBD2. Per germline, CDR1 SGHRS and CDR2 YFSETQ. V lost 4 bases to trimming and J lost 3 bases; unmatched junction nucleotides: 11. This CDR3 spans 19 amino acids. In nucleotides, the CDR3 is TGCGCCAGCAGCACCGGGACTAGCGGGAGAATTATGGACACCGGGGAGCTGTTTTTT. It yields the protein CASSTGTSGRIMDTGELFF.

This clone was observed a few times. The chain uses TRBV13 and TRBJ2-5; the match to TRBD2 covers 9 bases. V lost 2 bases, J lost 3 bases, and 7 bases stayed unmatched. CDR3 length: 16 residues. CDR1 PRHDT and CDR2 FYEKMQ come from the germline V gene (reference sequence). CDR3 loop: CASSLLGLAREETQYF. Written as DNA, the CDR3 is TGTGCCAGCAGCTTACTCGGACTAGCGAGAGAAGAGACCCAGTACTTC.

This sequence joins TRBV11-2 and TRBJ2-3; perhaps TRBD2 as D (6 bases). In germline, CDR1 is SGHAT, CDR2 FQNNGV. The ends were cut back, 3 bases at V and 1 base at J, with 20 bases in the middle. The CDR3 has 18 amino acids. DNA for the CDR3: TGTGCCAGCAGCTTTGGTTCGGCCACCCCGGGGGGCACAGATACGCAGTATTTT. It encodes CASSFGSATPGGTDTQYF.

The chain employs TRBV11-2 and TRBJ2-1; D is ambiguous. V shed 0 bases and J shed 10 bases, with 13 bases lying between them. Germline lookup yields CDR1 SGHAT and CDR2 FQNNGV. The CDR3 has 14 amino acids. The CDR3 DNA follows: TGTGCCAGCAGCTTAGATCGTAGCTTTCGGGAGCAGTTCTTC. It specifies CASSLDRSFREQFF.

This clone was recorded only once. V is TRBV29-1 and J is TRBJ1-2; 7 bases are a match to TRBD1. Germline CDR1 and CDR2: SQVTM and ANQGSEA. The V and J ends lost 3 bases and 8 bases, in that order; junction bases with no gene match: 6. The CDR3 contains 12 residues. CDR3 bases: TGCAGCGTTGAGACAGGGACGGGGGGCTACACCTTC. It yields the protein CSVETGTGGYTF.

CDR3 DNA: TGTGCCAGCAGTTTAAAGGCTAGCGGACCCTACGAGCAGTACTTC. This translates into CASSLKASGPYEQYF. The chain is built from TRBV27 and TRBJ2-5; the match to TRBD2 covers 7 bases. The J call could be wrong; TRBJ2-7 is a better fit for the DNA end. This CDR3 comprises 15 residues. CDR1 and CDR2 from the germline V gene are MNHEY and SMNVEV (reference sequence).

This clone was counted once. The J gene is TRBJ2-3, the V gene TRBV6-4; D could derive from TRBD1 or TRBD2 (6 bases each). This CDR3 contains 15 residues. The germline V gene has CDR1 MRHNA and CDR2 SNTAGT. V shed 3 bases and J shed 2 bases, with 12 bases lying between them. For the CDR3, the DNA is TGTGCCAGCAGTGAAGGGGGGCCCCTCACAGATACGCAGTATTTT. Protein: CASSEGGPLTDTQYF.

The V and J genes are TRBV2 and TRBJ1-5; D ambiguous. The germline gives CDR1 SNHLY, CDR2 FYNNEI. The CDR3 spans 15 residues. Trimming cost V 4 bases and J 0 bases, with 10 bases left between them. The CDR3 DNA follows: TGTGCCAGCAGTGTAGAGTTCACTAGCAATCAGCCCCAGCATTTT. It specifies CASSVEFTSNQPQHF.

The chain employs TRBV10-2 and TRBJ2-3, with 8 bases lining up with TRBD1. The V gene's germline CDR1 is WSHSY and CDR2 SAAADI. The CDR3 consists of 16 residues. The V segment lost 6 bases and the J segment 2 bases; nucleotides outside the gene matches: 10. The CDR3 DNA reads as TGCGCCAGCAGATCAGTCGGACAGGGAAACACAGATACGCAGTATTTT. Protein: CASRSVGQGNTDTQYF.

This clone was seen only once. The genes are TRBV5-5 and TRBJ1-1; D uncertain. V lost 0 bases, J lost 5 bases, and 8 bases lay in between. The V gene's germline CDR1 is SGHKS and CDR2 YYEKEE (reference sequence). This CDR3 is 13 amino acids long. Here the CDR3 DNA reads TGTGCCAGCAGCTTGGAGCGTATAACTGAAGCTTTCTTT. Translation: CASSLERITEAFF.

The chain carries TRBV28 and TRBJ1-4; D is undetermined. This CDR3 comprises 14 residues. Germline CDR1 reads MDHEN; CDR2 reads SYDVKM. The V gene lost 5 bases and the J gene lost 8 bases, with 15 bases spanning the gap. The CDR3: CASSPAGRREKLFF. As DNA, the CDR3 is TGTGCCAGCAGTCCGGCCGGGCGGCGGGAAAAACTGTTTTTT.

The V and J genes are TRBV11-2 and TRBJ2-5; 9 bases map to TRBD1. The better agreement between TRBJ2-7 and the DNA end casts doubt on the J call. CDR1 and CDR2 from the germline V gene are SGHAT and FQNNGV. The length of the CDR3 is 14 residues. CDR3 amino acids: CASRPTGQGYEQYF. CDR3 sequence (DNA): TGTGCCAGCAGACCTACGGGACAGGGCTACGAGCAGTACTTC.

V gene TRBV7-8 combines with J gene TRBJ2-7; D is unresolved. This CDR3 has 13 residues. The germline V gene has CDR1 SGHVS and CDR2 FQNEAQ. Between the trimmed V and J ends, which lost 1 base and 2 bases, there was a span of 6 bases. DNA of the CDR3: TGTGCCAGCAGCTTAGGACACACCTACGAGCAGTACTTC. It encodes CASSLGHTYEQYF.

This clone has just a few counts. The V gene is TRBV6-6, the J gene TRBJ2-7; perhaps TRBD1 as D (6 bases). CDR3 length: 14 residues. CDR1 and CDR2 (germline): MNHNY, SVGAGI (reference sequence). The V and J ends lost 6 bases and 0 bases respectively, with 12 bases between them. The CDR3 here is CASSPWTASYEQYF. In nucleotides, the CDR3 is TGTGCCAGCAGCCCCTGGACAGCCTCCTACGAGCAGTACTTC.

The rearrangement joins TRBV7-2 to TRBJ1-2, with a tentative D call TRBD1 (6 bases). CDR3 length equals 14 residues. V lost 4 bases to trimming and J lost 1 base, with 10 bases between them. Germline assignment: CDR1 SGHTA and CDR2 FQGNSA. CDR3 bases: TGTGCCAGCAGCTACACACAGGGTAACTATGGCTACACCTTC. It encodes CASSYTQGNYGYTF.

The chain combines TRBV10-1 with TRBJ2-3; D is possibly TRBD1 (6 bases). Germline assignment: CDR1 WNHNN and CDR2 SYGVQD (reference sequence). Trimming stripped 9 bases from V and 3 bases from J, with 22 bases between. CDR3 length: 16 residues. This CDR3 is CARPGQPTNGTDTQYF. The CDR3 DNA is TGCGCCAGACCGGGACAACCAACCAACGGGACAGATACGCAGTATTTT.

The rearrangement links TRBV30 to TRBJ2-6; 8 bases map to TRBD1. The ends lost 1 base at V and 4 bases at J; junction bases unmatched: 12. Looked up from germline, CDR1 is GTSNPN and CDR2 is SVGIG (reference sequence). This CDR3 has 18 residues. CDR3: CAWSDTGGGLSGANVLTF. CDR3 coding DNA: TGTGCCTGGAGTGACACAGGGGGTGGATTGTCCGGGGCCAACGTCCTGACTTTC. The full variable domain, its missing parts supplied by reference TRBV30 and TRBJ2-6, is SQTIHQWPATLVQPVGSPLSLECTVEGTSNPNLYWYRQAAGRGLQLLFYSVGIGQISSEVPQNLSASRPQDRQFILSSKKLLLSDSGFYLCAWSDTGGGLSGANVLTFGAGSRLTVL.

This clone was seen once. The CDR3 here is CASSSGTSGKSSTDTQYF. The CDR3 coding sequence is TGTGCCAGCAGTTCCGGGACTAGCGGAAAGTCTAGCACAGATACGCAGTATTTT. V usage is TRBV2 and J usage is TRBJ2-3, with 11 bases that match TRBD2. V was clipped by 5 bases and J by 0 bases; unmatched bases: 10. Germline values: CDR1 SNHLY, CDR2 FYNNEI. The CDR3 totals 18 residues.

This clone was observed a single time. This chain links TRBV5-4 with TRBJ1-4, with TRBD1 matching 9 bases. J gave up 1 base and V 7 bases, and 8 bases lay outside the gene matches. The CDR3 loop spans 16 amino acids. The germline V gene encodes CDR1 SGHNT and CDR2 YYREEE (reference sequence). The DNA for the CDR3 is TGTGCCAGCGGGGGGACAGGGATATTAACTAATGAAAAACTGTTTTTT. Translation: CASGGTGILTNEKLFF.

This chain uses TRBV11-1 with TRBJ2-7; D call uncertain. Germline CDR1 is SGHAT and CDR2 is FQDESV (reference sequence). CDR3 length: 12 residues. Deletions cut 1 base from V and 4 bases from J, with 5 bases between. The CDR3, as DNA: TGTGCCAGCAGCTTAGGCCTGTACGAGCAGTACTTC. Protein product: CASSLGLYEQYF.

The J gene is TRBJ2-2, the V gene TRBV28; D unclear. With 2 bases removed from V and 6 bases from J, the gap between germline ends came to 7 bases. CDR1 is MDHEN and CDR2 is SYDVKM in the germline V gene. The CDR3 is 13 residues long. The CDR3 DNA follows: TGTGCCAGCAGTTTAGACCTCGCCGGGGAGCTGTTTTTT. This sequence encodes CASSLDLAGELFF.

The chain recombines TRBV19 with TRBJ2-7; D perhaps matches TRBD1 (5 bases). CDR1 and CDR2 (germline): LNHDA, SQIVND (reference sequence). Deletions cut 5 bases from V and 3 bases from J, with 14 bases between. This CDR3 contains 14 residues. CDR3 residues: CASSVQGSIYEQYF. Written as DNA, the CDR3 is TGTGCCAGTAGTGTGCAGGGATCCATCTACGAGCAGTACTTC.

J is TRBJ2-4 and V is TRBV5-1; D is perhaps TRBD1 (5 bases). V was trimmed by 2 bases and J by 0 bases, leaving 12 bases between them. The V gene's germline CDR1 is SGHRS and CDR2 YFSETQ. CDR3 length equals 16 residues. This chain's CDR3 is CASSFTGQLAKNIQYF. CDR3 nucleotide sequence: TGCGCCAGCAGCTTTACAGGACAACTAGCCAAAAACATTCAGTACTTC.

The chain uses TRBV6-6 and TRBJ2-2, with D tentatively TRBD1 (5 bases). Germline CDR1 is MNHNY and CDR2 is SVGAGI (reference sequence). This CDR3 region has 15 residues. Trimming took 5 bases from V and 4 from J, leaving 14 bases between them. CDR3 residues: CASSIGLRGTGELFF. DNA of the CDR3: TGTGCCAGCAGTATTGGATTAAGGGGCACCGGGGAGCTGTTTTTT.